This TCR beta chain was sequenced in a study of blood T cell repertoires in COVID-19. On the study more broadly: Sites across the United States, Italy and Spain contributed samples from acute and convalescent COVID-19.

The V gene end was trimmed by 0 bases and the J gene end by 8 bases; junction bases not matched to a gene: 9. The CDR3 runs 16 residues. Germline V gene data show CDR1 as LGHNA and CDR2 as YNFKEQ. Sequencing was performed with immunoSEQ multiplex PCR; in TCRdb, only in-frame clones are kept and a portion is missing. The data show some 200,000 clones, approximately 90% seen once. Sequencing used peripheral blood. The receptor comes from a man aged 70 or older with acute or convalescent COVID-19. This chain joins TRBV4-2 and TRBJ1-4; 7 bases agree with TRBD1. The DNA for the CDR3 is TGTGCCAGCAGCCAAGATCAGACAGGGCTTGGGGAAAAACTGTTTTTT. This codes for CASSQDQTGLGEKLFF.